The sequence of this TCR beta chain was determined in a study of blood T cell repertoires in COVID-19 (TCRdb year 2020). About the study as a whole: Samples covering the acute and convalescent phases of COVID-19 were provided by collaborators in the United States, Italy and Spain. The material from the prospective study consisted of cDNA or gDNA derived from T cells, B-cell-depleted T cells, or PBMCs. Subjects who had been exposed to COVID-19, were actively infected with it, or had recovered from it provided the deeply sampled blood TCRbeta repertoires that made up the dataset. The repertoires were released in a freely available public database meant as a resource for research on the immune response to SARS-CoV-2. Samples came from the ongoing ImmuneRACE study (first 160 participants) plus 1,254 subjects from 6 global collaborators. Sample metadata almost always included a de-identified subject ID, COVID-19 status, age in years and sex. Where available, HLA class I and class II types were obtained from metadata supplied by the sample provider rather than from assay-based typing.

V has 3 bases trimmed and J has 2 bases trimmed; junction bases matching no gene number 10. Including the terminal cysteine and phenylalanine, the CDR3 comprises 16 residues. The entry retains the CDR3 DNA only, 48 bases that are in frame from base 1. CDR1 LNHDA and CDR2 SQIVND are derived from the germline V gene (reference sequence). The collaborating institutions used their own protocols to collect whole blood in K2EDTA tubes. For TCRbeta analysis, collaborator samples were shipped as frozen whole blood, as isolated PBMCs, or as DNA extracted from either sample type. Broader findings and caveats from the paper: Clinical and demographic metadata were provided uncurated, with the amount varying by source and participant.

This clone was counted between two and nine times. No antigen is known for it. No much larger clone is present one base from it, and per-base qualities are unavailable. The immunoSEQ Assay, a bias-controlled multiplex PCR, was used to amplify TCRbeta CDR3 regions from genomic DNA. The paper's data handling went like this. The number of nucleated cells in each sample was estimated from the amplification of reference gene primers within the assay. Sequence reads were collapsed and filtered to measure the absolute abundance of every unique TCRbeta CDR3 rearrangement. Productive Simpson clonality was computed per sample as the square root of Simpson's diversity index over productive rearrangements. In TCRdb, the immuneACCESS table is reduced to in-frame sequences with V and J assigned. These tables do not hold every clone; where another copy was compared, an unresolved V gene accounts for under half, and the others remain unexplained. V and J calls and clone size are those listed in that table; D and trimming were worked out from the DNA. This sample holds some 78,000 clones; approximately 90% were observed only once. Over 4% of the sample belongs to the ten largest clones.

The rearranged segments are TRBV19 and TRBJ2-7; 7 nucleotides in the junction match TRBD1. The specimen sequenced was peripheral blood. This sequence was found in an elderly woman with active or convalescent COVID-19. The DNA sequence reads TGTGCCAGTAGTATTGGGGCCCACAGGGGTACCTACGAGCAGTACTTC. Translated, it reads CASSIGAHRGTYEQYF.